This is a list of T cell receptor beta chains from one sample in a study of blood T cells in healthy people across ages. MiXCR, applied by TCRdb to the 5' RACE reads, yields one record per CDR3 protein. The repertoire holds more than 900,000 distinct CDR3 sequences, with approximately 26% as singletons. These same data were also listed under a study on T cells of mothers and their children.

The source material was blood. These receptors were taken from a girl aged 2 to 10 in good health. Both conserved end residues are part of each CDR3. The order of the fields is D gene, J gene, clone size, V gene, CDR3 protein, CDR3 DNA. D genes are given only for firm matches. Clone sizes are given selectively: once, few, many, or a class where the clone is expanded.

D gene: -
J gene: TRBJ1-3
clone size: -
V gene: TRBV12-5
CDR3 protein: CASGLVRGGFGNTIYF
CDR3 DNA: TGTGCTAGTGGTTTGGTACGCGGAGGCTTTGGAAACACCATATATTTT

D gene: TRBD1
J gene: TRBJ1-3
clone size: -
V gene: TRBV11-2
CDR3 protein: CASSSIRTGREPRSTIYF
CDR3 DNA: TGTGCCAGCAGCTCGATCAGGACAGGAAGGGAACCGCGAAGCACCATATATTTT

D gene: -
J gene: TRBJ1-2
clone size: few
V gene: TRBV19
CDR3 protein: CASSISGQTNYGYTF
CDR3 DNA: TGTGCCAGTAGTATATCTGGACAGACTAACTATGGCTACACCTTC

D gene: -
J gene: TRBJ2-5
clone size: -
V gene: TRBV11-1
CDR3 protein: CASSFAATGQETQYF
CDR3 DNA: TGTGCCAGCAGCTTCGCCGCTACGGGACAAGAGACCCAGTACTTC

D gene: -
J gene: TRBJ1-4
clone size: few
V gene: TRBV6-1
CDR3 protein: CASSEVEGGSTNEKLFF
CDR3 DNA: TGTGCCAGCAGTGAAGTAGAAGGCGGGTCCACTAATGAAAAACTGTTTTTT

D gene: TRBD1
J gene: TRBJ1-5
clone size: few
V gene: TRBV7-8
CDR3 protein: CASGLGTGGYQPQHF
CDR3 DNA: TGTGCCAGCGGCTTAGGGACAGGGGGGTATCAGCCCCAGCATTTT

D gene: TRBD1
J gene: TRBJ2-3
clone size: -
V gene: TRBV9
CDR3 protein: CASSGRDRGSTDTQYF
CDR3 DNA: TGTGCCAGCAGCGGCCGGGACAGGGGGAGCACAGATACGCAGTATTTT

D gene: -
J gene: TRBJ1-1
clone size: few
V gene: TRBV5-6
CDR3 protein: CASSLVKGLGNTEAFF
CDR3 DNA: TGTGCCAGCAGCTTGGTGAAGGGTTTGGGGAACACTGAAGCTTTCTTT

D gene: TRBD2
J gene: TRBJ2-1
clone size: few
V gene: TRBV10-3
CDR3 protein: CAIDSGRAGEQSF
CDR3 DNA: TGTGCCATCGATAGCGGGAGAGCGGGGGAGCAGTCCTTC

D gene: -
J gene: TRBJ1-6
clone size: -
V gene: TRBV7-2
CDR3 protein: CASSLRTSSYNSPLHF
CDR3 DNA: TGTGCCAGCAGCTTACGTACTAGCTCCTATAATTCACCCCTCCACTTT

D gene: TRBD1
J gene: TRBJ1-4
clone size: -
V gene: TRBV27
CDR3 protein: CASRRTGYATNEKLFF
CDR3 DNA: TGTGCCAGCAGGAGGACAGGCTATGCAACTAATGAAAAACTGTTTTTT

D gene: -
J gene: TRBJ2-7
clone size: -
V gene: TRBV15
CDR3 protein: CATSRGTHEQYF
CDR3 DNA: TGTGCCACCAGCAGAGGAACCCACGAGCAGTACTTC

D gene: TRBD2
J gene: TRBJ2-5
clone size: -
V gene: TRBV20-1
CDR3 protein: CSASSSGGLYQETQYF
CDR3 DNA: TGCAGTGCTAGTTCTAGCGGGGGACTGTACCAAGAGACCCAGTACTTC

D gene: TRBD1
J gene: TRBJ2-5
clone size: few
V gene: TRBV28
CDR3 protein: CASSWDRGTQETQYF
CDR3 DNA: TGTGCCAGCAGTTGGGACAGGGGGACGCAAGAGACCCAGTACTTC

D gene: TRBD1
J gene: TRBJ2-2
clone size: few
V gene: TRBV29-1
CDR3 protein: CSVELDRVNTGELFF
CDR3 DNA: TGCAGCGTTGAATTGGACAGGGTGAACACCGGGGAGCTGTTTTTT

D gene: TRBD2
J gene: TRBJ2-5
clone size: -
V gene: TRBV5-1
CDR3 protein: CASSVGLAGLQETQYF
CDR3 DNA: TGCGCCAGCAGTGTTGGGCTAGCGGGGTTGCAAGAGACCCAGTACTTC

D gene: TRBD1
J gene: TRBJ1-2
clone size: few
V gene: TRBV10-3
CDR3 protein: CAISDTAAGGRYGYTF
CDR3 DNA: TGTGCCATCAGTGATACGGCGGCAGGGGGCCGCTATGGCTACACCTTC

D gene: TRBD2
J gene: TRBJ2-1
clone size: few
V gene: TRBV28
CDR3 protein: CASSSGTSGSRQFF
CDR3 DNA: TGTGCCAGCAGCTCCGGGACTAGCGGTTCCCGGCAGTTCTTC

D gene: -
J gene: TRBJ1-5
clone size: few
V gene: TRBV28
CDR3 protein: CASSLVELGNQPQHF
CDR3 DNA: TGTGCCAGCAGTTTAGTGGAGTTGGGAAATCAGCCCCAGCATTTT

D gene: -
J gene: TRBJ2-5
clone size: -
V gene: TRBV12-5
CDR3 protein: CASGPGLPETTQYF
CDR3 DNA: TGTGCTAGTGGTCCGGGACTTCCAGAGACGACCCAGTACTTC

D gene: -
J gene: TRBJ2-5
clone size: few
V gene: TRBV9
CDR3 protein: CASSVATQTETQYF
CDR3 DNA: TGTGCCAGCAGCGTAGCGACACAGACAGAGACCCAGTACTTC